This T cell receptor (beta chain) originates from a study of cytomegalovirus exposure and HLA in healthy donors. Germline loops: CDR1 LNHNV, CDR2 YYDKDF (reference sequence). The V gene lost 0 bases and the J gene lost 8 bases, with 16 bases spanning the gap. The CDR3 covers 15 residues. Researchers ran the PCR with 60 Vbeta and 13 Jbeta primers. Sequenced by immunoSEQ multiplex PCR; TCRdb stores in-frame clones only, minus some. The table shows 150,000 or so clones, with around 83% occurring only once. The rearrangement uses TRBV15 and TRBJ1-1; weak D call: TRBD1 (5 bases). The sample was PBMCs. The source is a male donor in good health and CMV-seropositive. The CDR3, as DNA: TGTGCCACCAGCAGAGATCAACCAGGGTCAGGCGAAGCTTTCTTT. Translating it yields CATSRDQPGSGEAFF.